The T cell receptor (beta chain) under discussion was sequenced for a study of beta chain features in type 1 diabetes. Study-level points and caveats: TCRB CDR3s were moderately but significantly shorter in Type 1 diabetes patients in all four CD4+ subsets.

CDR1 and CDR2 (germline): MNHEY, SVGAGI. The CDR3 sequence is 13 residues long. Trimming cost V 4 bases and J 6 bases; bases outside gene matches: 5. Expressed TCRB transcripts were sequenced because the isolated RNA had all been reverse transcribed beforehand. Produced via immunoSEQ multiplex PCR; TCRdb's table is partial and in-frame only. Among under 200,000 clones listed, 7.5% to 9.5% were seen once. This clone was seen a handful of times. As yet, its antigen is unknown. A much larger clone lies one base from this, so it may be a read error. The sequenced sample consisted of central memory CD4+ T cells from blood. This TCR came from a woman younger than 30 with type 1 diabetes. The V call is TRBV6-5, the J call TRBJ1-1; TRBD1 aligns across 7 bases. The CDR3, as DNA: TGTGCCAGCAGTTTAGGGACAGACGCTGAAGCTTTCTTT. This codes for CASSLGTDAEAFF.